The rows below give T cell receptor beta chains drawn from one sample of a study of control samples from healthy donors and cancer patients. Using immunoSEQ multiplex PCR, the repertoire was profiled, and TCRdb retains in-frame clones only, with some absent. The data contain some 150,000 clones, 85% to 95% of them seen just once; the ten biggest clones take up over 3.5%. Sequencing used blood. These receptors were obtained from a woman aged 60-70 years in good health. Each CDR3 is given with its conserved first and last residue. Fields, in order: V gene, clone size, D gene, J gene, CDR3 protein, CDR3 DNA. D genes are given only for firm matches. Not all rows give a size; the values are once, few, many and, for expanded clones, a class.

>TRBV6-6|once|-|TRBJ1-1
CASGEPGNTEAFF
TGTGCCAGCGGGGAGCCGGGGAACACTGAAGCTTTCTTT
>TRBV30|once|TRBD1|TRBJ1-6
CACTGVGNSPLHF
TGTGCCTGTACAGGGGTTGGTAATTCACCCCTCCACTTT
>TRBV7-8|-|-|TRBJ2-7
CASSWEVAYEQYF
TGTGCCAGCAGCTGGGAGGTGGCCTACGAGCAGTACTTC
>TRBV4-3|-|-|TRBJ2-6
CASSQSTTSSGANVLTF
TGCGCCAGCAGCCAATCTACTACAAGTTCTGGGGCCAACGTCCTGACTTTC
>TRBV7-2|-|-|TRBJ2-3
CASQRRDTQYF
TGTGCCAGCCAACGTAGGGATACGCAGTATTTT
>TRBV5-8|-|-|TRBJ1-4
CASSFRETTNEKLFF
TGTGCCAGCAGCTTTCGGGAAACAACTAATGAAAAACTGTTTTTT
>TRBV6-6|-|TRBD1|TRBJ2-7
CASSRYGGTGSYEQYF
TGTGCCAGCAGCCGGTACGGAGGGACAGGGTCCTACGAGCAGTACTTC
>TRBV7-2|-|-|TRBJ2-5
CASSLNVRLETQYF
TGTGCCAGCAGCTTAAACGTTAGATTGGAGACCCAGTACTTC
>TRBV19|-|-|TRBJ2-3
CASSPRTSTDTQYF
TGTGCCAGTAGTCCTCGGACTAGCACAGATACGCAGTATTTT
>TRBV12-5|once|-|TRBJ2-3
CASGFGSTDTQYF
TGTGCTAGTGGTTTCGGCAGCACAGATACGCAGTATTTT
>TRBV7-2|-|TRBD1|TRBJ1-5
CASSTDRGSQPQHF
TGTGCCAGCAGTACCGACAGGGGAAGTCAGCCCCAGCATTTT
>TRBV18|-|-|TRBJ1-1
CASSQAGTTVTEAFF
TGTGCCAGCTCACAAGCCGGGACAACCGTCACTGAAGCTTTCTTT
>TRBV19|-|TRBD2|TRBJ2-5
CATAFSGGAGETQYF
TGTGCCACCGCCTTTAGCGGGGGGGCCGGGGAGACCCAGTACTTC
>TRBV9|-|-|TRBJ2-2
CASSVDADTGELFF
TGTGCCAGCAGCGTAGACGCAGACACCGGGGAGCTGTTTTTT
>TRBV19|-|TRBD1|TRBJ2-7
CARETGGYEQYF
TGTGCCAGGGAGACAGGGGGCTACGAGCAGTACTTC
>TRBV14|-|-|TRBJ1-3
CASSQFRPDSGNTIYF
TGTGCCAGCAGCCAATTCAGACCGGACTCTGGAAACACCATATATTTT
>TRBV14|-|TRBD1|TRBJ1-4
CASSHLTSSGTDIHNEKLFF
TGTGCCAGCAGCCACCTCACCAGTTCGGGGACAGATATACATAATGAAAAACTGTTTTTT
>TRBV3-1/TRBV3-2|-|-|TRBJ2-5
CASSRGLETQYF
TGTGCCAGCAGCCGGGGGTTGGAGACCCAGTACTTC
>TRBV4-3|-|-|TRBJ1-2
CASSHYLGSGFYGYTF
TGCGCCAGCAGCCATTATCTGGGGTCAGGGTTCTATGGCTACACCTTC
>TRBV28|-|-|TRBJ2-1
CASSLIMGGSYNEQFF
TGTGCCAGCAGCCTAATCATGGGGGGTTCGTACAATGAGCAGTTCTTC
>TRBV12-3/TRBV12-4|-|-|TRBJ2-1
CASSLVDNNEQFF
TGTGCCAGCAGTTTAGTAGATAACAATGAGCAGTTCTTC
>TRBV7-6|-|TRBD2|TRBJ2-7
CASSLGLRRGGQNEQYF
TGTGCCAGCAGCTTAGGCCTCCGGCGCGGGGGGCAAAACGAGCAGTACTTC
>TRBV5-1|-|-|TRBJ1-1
CASSSGDRTEAFF
TGCGCCAGCAGCTCAGGGGATCGCACTGAAGCTTTCTTT